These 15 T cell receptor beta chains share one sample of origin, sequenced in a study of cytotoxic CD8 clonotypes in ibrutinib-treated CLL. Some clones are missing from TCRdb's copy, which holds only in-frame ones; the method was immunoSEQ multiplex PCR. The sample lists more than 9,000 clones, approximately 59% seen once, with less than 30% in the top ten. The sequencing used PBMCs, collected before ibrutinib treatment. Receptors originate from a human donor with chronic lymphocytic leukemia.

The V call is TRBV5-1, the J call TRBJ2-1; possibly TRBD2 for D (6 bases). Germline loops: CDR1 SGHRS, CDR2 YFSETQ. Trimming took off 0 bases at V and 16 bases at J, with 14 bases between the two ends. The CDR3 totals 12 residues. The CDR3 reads CASSLGTGDPFF. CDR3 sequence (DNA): TGCGCCAGCAGCTTGGGTACGGGGGATCCCTTCTTC.

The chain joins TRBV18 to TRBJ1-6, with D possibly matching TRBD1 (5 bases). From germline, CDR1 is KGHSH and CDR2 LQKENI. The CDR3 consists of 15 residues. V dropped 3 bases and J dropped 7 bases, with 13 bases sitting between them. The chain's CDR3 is CASSPMTVLNSPLHF. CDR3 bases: TGTGCCAGCTCACCCATGACAGTGCTGAATTCACCCCTCCACTTT.

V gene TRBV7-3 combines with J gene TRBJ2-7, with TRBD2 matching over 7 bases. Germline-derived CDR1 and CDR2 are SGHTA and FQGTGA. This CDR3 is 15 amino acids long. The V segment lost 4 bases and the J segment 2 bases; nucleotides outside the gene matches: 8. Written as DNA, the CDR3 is TGTGCCAGCAGCTCCTTAGCGGGCCCCACCTACGAGCAGTACTTC. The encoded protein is CASSSLAGPTYEQYF.

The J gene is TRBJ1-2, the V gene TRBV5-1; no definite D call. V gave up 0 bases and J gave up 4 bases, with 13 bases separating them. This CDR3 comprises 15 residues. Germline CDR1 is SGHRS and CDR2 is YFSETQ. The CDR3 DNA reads TGCGCCAGCAGCTTGGAGGGTCAGGCCGGCTATGGCTACACCTTC. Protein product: CASSLEGQAGYGYTF.

The chain's CDR3 is CASSLSTGVNQPQHF. The CDR3 region has the DNA TGTGCCAGCAGCTTATCGACAGGGGTAAATCAGCCCCAGCATTTT. J is TRBJ1-5 and V is TRBV7-8; 8 bases map to TRBD1. The CDR3 extends over 15 amino acids. Per the germline V gene, CDR1 is SGHVS and CDR2 is FQNEAQ. The V gene end was trimmed by 2 bases and the J gene end by 4 bases; junction bases not matched to a gene: 4. The entire variable domain, with the rest obtained from reference TRBV7-8 and TRBJ1-5, is as follows: GAGVSQSPRYKVAKRGQDVALRCDPISGHVSLFWYQQALGQGPEFLTYFQNEAQLDKSGLPSDRFFAERPEGSVSTLKIQRTQQEDSAVYLCASSLSTGVNQPQHFGDGTRLSIL.

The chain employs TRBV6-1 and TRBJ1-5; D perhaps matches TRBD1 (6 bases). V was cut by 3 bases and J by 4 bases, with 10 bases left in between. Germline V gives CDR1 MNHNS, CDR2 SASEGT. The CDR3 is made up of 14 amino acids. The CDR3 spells CASSETGNNQPQHF. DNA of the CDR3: TGTGCCAGCAGTGAGACAGGAAATAATCAGCCCCAGCATTTT.

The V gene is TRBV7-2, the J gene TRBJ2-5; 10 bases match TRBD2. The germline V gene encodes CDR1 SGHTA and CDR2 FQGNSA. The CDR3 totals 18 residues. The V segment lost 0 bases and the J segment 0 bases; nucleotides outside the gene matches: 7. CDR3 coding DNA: TGTGCCAGCAGCTTAGCGGGACTAAGCGGGGGGGACCAAGAGACCCAGTACTTC. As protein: CASSLAGLSGGDQETQYF.

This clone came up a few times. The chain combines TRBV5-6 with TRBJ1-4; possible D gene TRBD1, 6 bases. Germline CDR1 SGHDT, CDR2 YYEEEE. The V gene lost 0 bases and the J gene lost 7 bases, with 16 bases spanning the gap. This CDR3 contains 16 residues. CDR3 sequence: CASSLGTGWEGEKLFF. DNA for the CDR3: TGTGCCAGCAGCTTGGGAACAGGGTGGGAAGGTGAAAAACTGTTTTTT.

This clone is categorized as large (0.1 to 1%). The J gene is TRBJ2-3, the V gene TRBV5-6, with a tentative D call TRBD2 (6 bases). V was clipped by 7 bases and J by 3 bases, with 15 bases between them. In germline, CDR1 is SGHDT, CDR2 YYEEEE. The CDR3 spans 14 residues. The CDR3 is CASGSWGETDTQYF. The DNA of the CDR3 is TGTGCCAGCGGTAGCTGGGGGGAGACAGATACGCAGTATTTT. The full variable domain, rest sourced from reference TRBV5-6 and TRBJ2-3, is DAGVTQSPTHLIKTRGQQVTLRCSPKSGHDTVSWYQQALGQGPQFIFQYYEEEERQRGNFPDRFSGHQFPNYSSELNVNALLLGDSALYLCASGSWGETDTQYFGPGTRLTVL.

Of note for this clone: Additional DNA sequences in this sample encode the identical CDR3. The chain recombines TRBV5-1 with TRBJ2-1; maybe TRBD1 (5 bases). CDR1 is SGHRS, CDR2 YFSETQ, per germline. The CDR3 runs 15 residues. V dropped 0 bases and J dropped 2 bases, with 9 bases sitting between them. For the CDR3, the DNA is TGCGCCAGCAGCTTGGATTCAGGGACCTACAATGAGCAGTTCTTC. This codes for CASSLDSGTYNEQFF.

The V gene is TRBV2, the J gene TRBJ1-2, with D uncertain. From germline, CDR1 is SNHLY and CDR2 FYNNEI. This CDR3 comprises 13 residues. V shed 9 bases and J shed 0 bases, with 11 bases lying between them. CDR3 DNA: TGTGCCAGGGAGCGTAGGTCTAACTATGGCTACACCTTC. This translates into CARERRSNYGYTF.

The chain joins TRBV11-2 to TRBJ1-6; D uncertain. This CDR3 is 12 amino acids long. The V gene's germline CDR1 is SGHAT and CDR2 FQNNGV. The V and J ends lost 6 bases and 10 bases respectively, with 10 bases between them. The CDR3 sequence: CASSWGQSPLHF. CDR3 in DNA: TGTGCCAGCAGTTGGGGTCAGTCACCCCTCCACTTT.

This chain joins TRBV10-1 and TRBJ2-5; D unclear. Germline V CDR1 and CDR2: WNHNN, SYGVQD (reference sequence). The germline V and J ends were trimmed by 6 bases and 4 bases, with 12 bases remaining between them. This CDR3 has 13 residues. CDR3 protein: CASSRALGETQYF. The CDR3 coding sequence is TGCGCCAGCAGCCGGGCCTTGGGAGAGACCCAGTACTTC.

DNA for the CDR3: TGTGCCAGCAGCCAAAACCGGGACAGTTCCTACGAGCAGTACTTC. As protein: CASSQNRDSSYEQYF. The rearrangement uses TRBV4-2 and TRBJ2-7; 7 nucleotides align to TRBD1. The CDR3 contains 15 residues. The germline V gene encodes CDR1 LGHNA and CDR2 YNFKEQ. J was trimmed by 1 base and V by 2 bases; bases with no gene match: 5.

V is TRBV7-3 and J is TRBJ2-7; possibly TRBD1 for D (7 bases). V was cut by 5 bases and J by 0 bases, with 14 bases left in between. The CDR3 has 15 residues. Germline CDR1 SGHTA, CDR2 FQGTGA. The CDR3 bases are TGTGCCAGCAGCCCGGGGGACAGCTCCTCCTACGAGCAGTACTTC. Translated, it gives CASSPGDSSSYEQYF.